This is a list of T cell receptor beta chains from one sample in a study of blood T cell repertoires in COVID-19. Here immunoSEQ multiplex PCR was the method, and the copy in TCRdb shows in-frame clones only, minus some. The sample lists 84,000 or so clones, roughly four fifths occurring once. The source material was peripheral blood. These receptors came from an elderly woman with acute or convalescent COVID-19. The CDR3 runs from the conserved cysteine through the conserved F or W. D genes are given only for firm matches. Only some rows state a clone size, as once, few, many or a class for expanded clones.

clone_size: .; j_call: TRBJ1-2; v_call: TRBV5-1; d_call: TRBD1; cdr3_aa: CASSLDRDYGYTF; cdr3_nt: TGCGCCAGCAGCTTAGACAGGGACTATGGCTACACCTTC
clone_size: .; j_call: TRBJ1-4; v_call: TRBV10-2; d_call: TRBD1; cdr3_aa: CASSELTGVEKLFF; cdr3_nt: TGCGCCAGCAGTGAATTGACAGGGGTGGAAAAACTGTTTTTT
clone_size: .; j_call: TRBJ1-1; v_call: TRBV5-1; d_call: .; cdr3_aa: CASRNSMNTEAFF; cdr3_nt: TGCGCCAGCAGGAACAGCATGAACACTGAAGCTTTCTTT
clone_size: .; j_call: TRBJ1-6; v_call: TRBV4-2; d_call: .; cdr3_aa: CASSQDWGGTTNSPLHF; cdr3_nt: TGTGCCAGCAGCCAAGACTGGGGTGGGACAACCAATTCACCCCTCCACTTT
clone_size: .; j_call: TRBJ1-3; v_call: TRBV27; d_call: TRBD1; cdr3_aa: CASRRSGTGGASSGNTIYF; cdr3_nt: TGTGCCAGCCGGAGGTCAGGGACAGGGGGCGCGAGCTCTGGAAACACCATATATTTT
clone_size: .; j_call: TRBJ1-2; v_call: TRBV11-2; d_call: TRBD1; cdr3_aa: CASSRGTVGGYTF; cdr3_nt: TGTGCCAGCAGCCGAGGGACAGTCGGTGGCTACACCTTC
clone_size: .; j_call: TRBJ1-1; v_call: TRBV10-1; d_call: .; cdr3_aa: CASSDKPNTEAFF; cdr3_nt: TGCGCCAGCAGTGATAAGCCGAACACTGAAGCTTTCTTT
clone_size: .; j_call: TRBJ2-2; v_call: TRBV5-4; d_call: .; cdr3_aa: CASSLQVQANTGELFF; cdr3_nt: TGTGCCAGCAGCTTGCAAGTACAGGCGAACACCGGGGAGCTGTTTTTT
clone_size: .; j_call: TRBJ1-1; v_call: TRBV4-2; d_call: TRBD1; cdr3_aa: CASSHSGEPGGWNTEAFF; cdr3_nt: TGTGCCAGCAGCCATTCAGGGGAACCAGGGGGATGGAACACTGAAGCTTTCTTT
clone_size: .; j_call: TRBJ2-1; v_call: TRBV3-1/TRBV3-2; d_call: TRBD2; cdr3_aa: CASSHTSGRALLEQFF; cdr3_nt: TGTGCCAGCAGCCATACTAGCGGGAGGGCGTTGTTAGAGCAGTTCTTC
clone_size: once; j_call: TRBJ1-1; v_call: TRBV12-3/TRBV12-4; d_call: .; cdr3_aa: CASSLIRGTEAFF; cdr3_nt: TGTGCCAGCAGTTTAATACGGGGCACTGAAGCTTTCTTT
clone_size: .; j_call: TRBJ1-2; v_call: TRBV12-3/TRBV12-4; d_call: .; cdr3_aa: CASSFGDGYTF; cdr3_nt: TGTGCCAGCAGTTTTGGAGATGGCTACACCTTC
clone_size: .; j_call: TRBJ2-2; v_call: TRBV5-1; d_call: TRBD1; cdr3_aa: CASSWGQSNTGELFF; cdr3_nt: TGCGCCAGCAGCTGGGGACAGTCGAACACCGGGGAGCTGTTTTTT
clone_size: few; j_call: TRBJ1-5; v_call: TRBV19; d_call: TRBD1; cdr3_aa: CASTRTGRDQPQHF; cdr3_nt: TGTGCCAGTACCCGGACAGGGCGCGATCAGCCCCAGCATTTT
clone_size: .; j_call: TRBJ2-1; v_call: TRBV12-3/TRBV12-4; d_call: .; cdr3_aa: CASSLGAPVQFF; cdr3_nt: TGTGCCAGCAGTTTAGGCGCACCGGTGCAGTTCTTC
clone_size: .; j_call: TRBJ1-1; v_call: TRBV12-5; d_call: .; cdr3_aa: CASGPGLSNTEAFF; cdr3_nt: TGTGCTAGTGGCCCGGGACTCTCGAACACTGAAGCTTTCTTT
clone_size: .; j_call: TRBJ2-3; v_call: TRBV5-1; d_call: TRBD1; cdr3_aa: CASSPDRVQRDTQYF; cdr3_nt: TGCGCCAGCAGCCCGGACAGGGTCCAAAGGGATACGCAGTATTTT
clone_size: .; j_call: TRBJ2-5; v_call: TRBV7-9; d_call: .; cdr3_aa: CASSPQGLGGTQYF; cdr3_nt: TGTGCCAGCAGCCCTCAGGGCCTGGGGGGGACCCAGTACTTC
clone_size: .; j_call: TRBJ2-2; v_call: TRBV5-1; d_call: TRBD2; cdr3_aa: CASSLAVAGNTGELFF; cdr3_nt: TGCGCCAGCAGCTTGGCGGTAGCGGGAAACACCGGGGAGCTGTTTTTT
clone_size: .; j_call: TRBJ2-1; v_call: TRBV5-1; d_call: .; cdr3_aa: CASSSLQNNEQFF; cdr3_nt: TGCGCCAGCAGCTCGCTCCAGAACAATGAGCAGTTCTTC
clone_size: .; j_call: TRBJ1-1; v_call: TRBV2; d_call: .; cdr3_aa: CASSRTRGTSEAFF; cdr3_nt: TGTGCCAGCAGCCGGACAAGAGGAACAAGTGAAGCTTTCTTT
clone_size: .; j_call: TRBJ2-5; v_call: TRBV5-4; d_call: TRBD2; cdr3_aa: CASSSYLKTSGTETQYF; cdr3_nt: TGTGCCAGCAGCTCCTACCTAAAGACTAGCGGGACTGAGACCCAGTACTTC
clone_size: .; j_call: TRBJ2-6; v_call: TRBV5-4; d_call: .; cdr3_aa: CASSLVRAGANVLTF; cdr3_nt: TGTGCCAGCAGCTTGGTCAGGGCTGGGGCCAACGTCCTGACTTTC
clone_size: few; j_call: TRBJ2-7; v_call: TRBV7-9; d_call: .; cdr3_aa: CASSPPGVAGTYEQYF; cdr3_nt: TGTGCCAGCAGCCCCCCGGGGGTTGCGGGGACCTACGAGCAGTACTTC